The rows below give T cell receptor beta chains drawn from one sample of a study of blood T cell repertoires in COVID-19. Libraries were prepared by immunoSEQ multiplex PCR; TCRdb keeps only in-frame clonotypes and omits some of them. The table shows about 300,000 clones, with over 75% occurring only once. The sequenced sample consisted of PBMCs or T cells enriched from blood (not recorded which). The receptors stem from a woman between 18 and 29 years old who had recovered from COVID-19. CDR3s include the opening cysteine and the closing phenylalanine or tryptophan. Each record gives: V gene, J gene, D gene, clone size, CDR3 DNA, CDR3 protein. D genes are given only for firm matches. Size is stated for part of the rows, as once, few or many counts, or as a class when the clone is expanded.

TRBV15	TRBJ1-3	.	.	TGTGCCACCAGCAGATATGTCTCTGGAAACACCATATATTTT	CATSRYVSGNTIYF
TRBV28	TRBJ2-2	.	.	TGTGCCAGCAGTTTTTTATTAACTAGCAACAAGAACACCGGGGAGCTGTTTTTT	CASSFLLTSNKNTGELFF
TRBV4-2	TRBJ2-7	TRBD2	few	TGTGCCAGCAGCCAAGGGGTTGGTGCGGGAGCGGGGGAGCAGTACTTC	CASSQGVGAGAGEQYF
TRBV12-5	TRBJ1-4	.	many	TGTGCTAGTGGCAAGATACAGGGCATTAATGAAAAACTGTTTTTT	CASGKIQGINEKLFF
TRBV28	TRBJ2-1	.	.	TGTGCCAGCACTCCTCCCCGTCGGCAGGGCTTTATCTCCTACAATGAGCAGTTCTTC	CASTPPRRQGFISYNEQFF
TRBV14	TRBJ2-7	.	.	TGTGCCAGCAGCCAAGAGAACAGGATCAACTACGAGCAGTACTTC	CASSQENRINYEQYF
TRBV5-1	TRBJ2-3	.	.	TGCGCCAGCAGCTGGGGCGGGGCCGGAGATACGCAGTATTTT	CASSWGGAGDTQYF
TRBV2	TRBJ2-5	TRBD2	.	TGTGCCAGCAGTGTACGGCTAGCGGTGCAAGAGACCCAGTACTTC	CASSVRLAVQETQYF
TRBV7-9	TRBJ1-6	.	.	TGTGCCAGCAGCCCAGAGGGGAGGGGACGGAATTCACCCCTCCACTTT	CASSPEGRGRNSPLHF
TRBV9	TRBJ1-2	.	.	TGTGCCAGCAGCGTAGAGGGGAACTATGGCTACACCTTC	CASSVEGNYGYTF
TRBV9	TRBJ2-6	.	.	TGTGCCAGCAGCGTTGGGACACCTTCTGGGGCCAACGTCCTGACTTTC	CASSVGTPSGANVLTF
TRBV5-1	TRBJ2-5	TRBD1	.	TGCGCCAGCAGCGCACTTGACAGGGGGGGGACCCAGTACTTC	CASSALDRGGTQYF
TRBV9	TRBJ1-1	.	.	TGTGCCAGCAGCGTAGTTCCAGGGCCCCAGGGGAACACTGAAGCTTTCTTT	CASSVVPGPQGNTEAFF
TRBV11-2	TRBJ1-1	.	.	TGTGCCAGCAGGTTCGAAGCAAGGAACACTGAAGCTTTCTTT	CASRFEARNTEAFF
TRBV30	TRBJ2-2	TRBD2	.	TGTGCCTGGAGTGTATTAGCGGGAGGGTTGGACACCGGGGAGCTGTTTTTT	CAWSVLAGGLDTGELFF
TRBV30	TRBJ1-1	.	.	TGTGCCTGGAGCCAACAGGAGCGCACTGAAGCTTTCTTT	CAWSQQERTEAFF
TRBV12-3/TRBV12-4	TRBJ2-1	.	.	TGTGCCAGCAGCGGACAAGCCTACAATGAGCAGTTCTTC	CASSGQAYNEQFF
TRBV28	TRBJ2-7	TRBD1	.	TGTGCCAGCAGTTCGACAGGGAATTTACCCTACGAGCAGTACTTC	CASSSTGNLPYEQYF
TRBV19	TRBJ1-5	TRBD1	.	TGTGCCAGTAGTATAGTACCAGGGGGGTATCAGCCCCAGCATTTT	CASSIVPGGYQPQHF
TRBV19	TRBJ1-4	TRBD1	.	TGTGCCAGTAGTATAGTGCCTGGGACAGCAGGTGAAAAACTGTTTTTT	CASSIVPGTAGEKLFF
TRBV30	TRBJ1-1	TRBD1	once	TGTGCCTGGAGACCTACCCACAGGGGCACGAACACTGAAGCTTTCTTT	CAWRPTHRGTNTEAFF
TRBV7-6	TRBJ1-4	.	.	TGTGCCAGCAGCCCTACAGGGACGGCTGAGGAAAAACTGTTTTTT	CASSPTGTAEEKLFF
TRBV9	TRBJ1-2	TRBD1	.	TGTGCCAGCAGCGTACCAGACGACGACAGGGGACCGAACTATGGCTACACCTTC	CASSVPDDDRGPNYGYTF
TRBV19	TRBJ1-1	.	.	TGTGCCAGTAGTATACAGGGAGGGACCACTGAAGCTTTCTTT	CASSIQGGTTEAFF
TRBV5-1	TRBJ1-6	TRBD1	.	TGCGCCAGCAATGACAGGGACAATTCACCCCTCCACTTT	CASNDRDNSPLHF
TRBV6-5	TRBJ2-2	TRBD1	once	TGTGCCACCCGGGGGACAGGGGGCCTCACCGGGGAGCTGTTTTTT	CATRGTGGLTGELFF
TRBV5-4	TRBJ1-2	.	few	TGTGCCAGCAGCTTGCCCCAGGGCTATGGCTACACCTTC	CASSLPQGYGYTF
TRBV18	TRBJ2-3	.	.	TGTGCCAGCTCACCCCAAGCTAGCCTCCAAGGCACAGATACGCAGTATTTT	CASSPQASLQGTDTQYF
TRBV24-1	TRBJ2-3	TRBD2	.	TGTGCCACCAGTGTTGGGGGGGGCACAGATACGCAGTATTTT	CATSVGGGTDTQYF
TRBV7-3	TRBJ1-3	.	.	TGTGCCAGCAGCTTAAAAGGGGCTGGAAACACCATATATTTT	CASSLKGAGNTIYF
TRBV18	TRBJ1-2	TRBD1	few	TGTGCCAGCTCATTCGGACAGGGCGATGGCTACACCTTC	CASSFGQGDGYTF
TRBV5-1	TRBJ2-3	TRBD2	once	TGCGCCAGCAGCTTGGGCGCGTCCCAGCGGGGGGGAGATACGCAGTATTTT	CASSLGASQRGGDTQYF
TRBV6-1	TRBJ2-5	.	.	TGTGCCAGCAGTGAAAGGATGGCAGGGAGGTACCAAGAGACCCAGTACTTC	CASSERMAGRYQETQYF
TRBV28	TRBJ2-7	.	.	TGTGCCAGCAGTTATCCGGGGGGCAAAGGCGAGCAGTACTTC	CASSYPGGKGEQYF
TRBV9	TRBJ1-6	.	.	TGTGCCAGCAGCCGGGATCTACTCGGGGATTCACCCCTCCACTTT	CASSRDLLGDSPLHF
TRBV5-4	TRBJ1-1	.	.	TGTGCCAGCAGCTCCGGTCCCGAAGGGGGGAACACTGAAGCTTTCTTT	CASSSGPEGGNTEAFF
TRBV6-4	TRBJ2-1	.	.	TGTGCCAGCAGTGAAGGAGAAAATGAGCAGTTCTTC	CASSEGENEQFF
TRBV19	TRBJ2-7	.	.	TGTGCCAGTAGTGACCCAGGGGCCATTGCCTACGAGCAGTACTTC	CASSDPGAIAYEQYF
TRBV11-2	TRBJ2-7	TRBD2	few	TGTGCCAGCAGCTCCTTAGCGGGAGGGTCCGGCGAGCAGTACTTC	CASSSLAGGSGEQYF
TRBV27	TRBJ1-1	.	.	TGTGCCAGCAGTTTATGGGAAGAGGGCACTGAAGCTTTCTTT	CASSLWEEGTEAFF
TRBV7-8	TRBJ1-2	TRBD1	few	TGTGCCAGCAGCTATCGGACAGGGAATGGCTACACCTTC	CASSYRTGNGYTF
TRBV5-1	TRBJ1-2	TRBD1	.	TGCGCCAGCAGCCTAGCCGGGACAGGCTCCTCCTACACCTTC	CASSLAGTGSSYTF
TRBV12-3/TRBV12-4	TRBJ1-5	.	.	TGTGCCAGCAGTTCCAGGGAACACCAGCCCCAGCATTTT	CASSSREHQPQHF
TRBV7-6	TRBJ2-3	TRBD2	.	TGTGCCAGCAGCTTAGTCGTAGCGGGGAGCCCCACAGATACGCAGTATTTT	CASSLVVAGSPTDTQYF
TRBV4-1	TRBJ1-2	TRBD1	once	TGCGCCAGCAGCCAAGTCGGACAGGGGGGTGGCTACACCTTC	CASSQVGQGGGYTF
TRBV5-6	TRBJ1-2	.	.	TGTGCCAGCAGCGTACAGGGAGGGCATGGCTACACCTTC	CASSVQGGHGYTF
TRBV27	TRBJ1-1	.	.	TGTGCCAGCAGTTTAGTGGCAGGGAGGCTCCCCACTGAAGCTTTCTTT	CASSLVAGRLPTEAFF
TRBV19	TRBJ2-6	.	.	TGTGCCAGTAGTATAATAGGGGCTGGGGCCAACGTCCTGACTTTC	CASSIIGAGANVLTF
TRBV3-1/TRBV3-2	TRBJ1-2	TRBD1	.	TGTGCCAGCAGCCAAGACGGGACAGAATATGGCTACACCTTC	CASSQDGTEYGYTF
TRBV19	TRBJ1-5	TRBD1	.	TGTGCCAGTAGTATAGGTACAGGGACAGGGGAACAGCCCCAGCATTTT	CASSIGTGTGEQPQHF
TRBV6-1	TRBJ1-1	.	.	TGTGCCAGCAGTGAACCGACAGGCCCCGCCATGAACACTGAAGCTTTCTTT	CASSEPTGPAMNTEAFF
TRBV9	TRBJ1-2	.	once	TGTGCCAGCAGCGTAGAGGGAGTTGGAGAGGTCGGCTACACCTTC	CASSVEGVGEVGYTF
TRBV27	TRBJ2-5	.	.	TGTGCCAGCAGTTCGGACAAGGCCGCCCAAGAGACCCAGTACTTC	CASSSDKAAQETQYF
TRBV4-1	TRBJ1-6	.	.	TGCGCCAGCAGCCACCGCTCACCCTCGACAGCCTATAATTCACCCCTCCACTTT	CASSHRSPSTAYNSPLHF
TRBV2	TRBJ1-5	.	.	TGTGCCAGCAGTGAGACAGATAGCAATCAGCCCCAGCATTTT	CASSETDSNQPQHF
TRBV6-5	TRBJ1-1	.	.	TGTGCCAGCAGTCGACATGTGCTCATGAACACTGAAGCTTTCTTT	CASSRHVLMNTEAFF
TRBV12-5	TRBJ1-1	.	.	TGTGCTAGCGGAGGCCGAGAGAACACTGAAGCTTTCTTT	CASGGRENTEAFF
TRBV18	TRBJ1-5	.	.	TGTGCCAGCTCACCAAAACAGGGAAGTGGGCAGCCCCAGCATTTT	CASSPKQGSGQPQHF
TRBV2	TRBJ1-3	.	.	TGTGCCAGCAGTGTTGACTACTCTGGAAACACCATATATTTT	CASSVDYSGNTIYF